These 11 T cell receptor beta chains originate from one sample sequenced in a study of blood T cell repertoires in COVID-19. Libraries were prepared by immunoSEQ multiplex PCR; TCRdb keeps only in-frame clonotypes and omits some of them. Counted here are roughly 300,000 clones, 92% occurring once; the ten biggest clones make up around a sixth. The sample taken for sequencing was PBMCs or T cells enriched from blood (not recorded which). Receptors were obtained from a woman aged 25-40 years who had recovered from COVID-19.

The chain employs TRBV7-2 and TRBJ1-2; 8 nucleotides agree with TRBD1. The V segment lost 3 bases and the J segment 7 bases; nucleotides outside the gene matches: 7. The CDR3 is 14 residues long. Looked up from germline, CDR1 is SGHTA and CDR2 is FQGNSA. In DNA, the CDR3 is TGTGCCAGCAGCTTCGGGCAGGGGGCGGGTGGCTACACCTTC. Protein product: CASSFGQGAGGYTF.

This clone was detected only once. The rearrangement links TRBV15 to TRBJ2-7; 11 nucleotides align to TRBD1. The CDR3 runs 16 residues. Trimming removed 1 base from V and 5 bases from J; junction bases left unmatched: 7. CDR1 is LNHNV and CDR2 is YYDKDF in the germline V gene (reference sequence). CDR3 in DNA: TGTGCCACCAGCAGAGCCTTCAGGACAGGGGGCAACGAGCAGTACTTC. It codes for CATSRAFRTGGNEQYF.

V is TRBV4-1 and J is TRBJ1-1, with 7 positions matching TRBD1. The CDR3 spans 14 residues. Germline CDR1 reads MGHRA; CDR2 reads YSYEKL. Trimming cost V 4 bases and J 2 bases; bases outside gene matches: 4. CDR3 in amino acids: CASSRGTANTEAFF. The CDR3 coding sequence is TGCGCCAGCAGCCGCGGGACAGCCAACACTGAAGCTTTCTTT.

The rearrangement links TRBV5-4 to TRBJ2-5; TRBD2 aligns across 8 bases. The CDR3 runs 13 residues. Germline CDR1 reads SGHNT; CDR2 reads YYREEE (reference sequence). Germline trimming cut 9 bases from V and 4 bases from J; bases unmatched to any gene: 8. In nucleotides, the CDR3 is TGTGCCACCAGATCGGGGGGGAGAGAGACCCAGTACTTC. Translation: CATRSGGRETQYF.

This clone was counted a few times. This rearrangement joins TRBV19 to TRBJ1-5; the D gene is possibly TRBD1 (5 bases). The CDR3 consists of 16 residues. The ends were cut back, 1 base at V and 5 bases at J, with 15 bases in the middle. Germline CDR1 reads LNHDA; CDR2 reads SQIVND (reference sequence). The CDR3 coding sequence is TGTGCCAGTAGTATAGCGTGGCAGGGCCCCTATCAGCCCCAGCATTTT. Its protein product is CASSIAWQGPYQPQHF. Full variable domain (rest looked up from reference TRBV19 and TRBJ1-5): DGGITQSPKYLFRKEGQNVTLSCEQNLNHDAMYWYRQDPGQGLRLIYYSQIVNDFQKGDIAEGYSVSREKKESFPLTVTSAQKNPTAFYLCASSIAWQGPYQPQHFGDGTRLSIL.

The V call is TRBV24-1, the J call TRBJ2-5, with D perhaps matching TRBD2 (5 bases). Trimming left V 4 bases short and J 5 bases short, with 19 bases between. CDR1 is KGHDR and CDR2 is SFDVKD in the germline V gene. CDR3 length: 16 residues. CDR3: CATSDPASRGVETQYF. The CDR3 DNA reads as TGTGCCACCAGTGACCCCGCCAGTCGGGGTGTTGAGACCCAGTACTTC.

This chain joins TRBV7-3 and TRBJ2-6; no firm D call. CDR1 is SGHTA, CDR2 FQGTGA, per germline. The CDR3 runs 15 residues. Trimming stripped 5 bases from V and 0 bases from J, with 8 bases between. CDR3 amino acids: CASSPYSSGANVLTF. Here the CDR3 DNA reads TGTGCCAGCAGCCCCTACAGCTCTGGGGCCAACGTCCTGACTTTC.

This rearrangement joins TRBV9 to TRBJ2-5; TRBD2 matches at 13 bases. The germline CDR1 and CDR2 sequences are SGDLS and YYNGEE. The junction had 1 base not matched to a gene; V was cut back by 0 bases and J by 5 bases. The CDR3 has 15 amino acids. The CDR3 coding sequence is TGTGCCAGCAGCGTAGAACTAGCGGGAGGGGAGACCCAGTACTTC. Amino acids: CASSVELAGGETQYF.

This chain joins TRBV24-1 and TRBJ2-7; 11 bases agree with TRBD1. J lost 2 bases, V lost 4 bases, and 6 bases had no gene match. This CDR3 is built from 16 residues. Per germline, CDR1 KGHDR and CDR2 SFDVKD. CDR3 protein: CATSDSGQGGPYEQYF. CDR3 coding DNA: TGTGCCACCAGTGACTCGGGACAGGGGGGTCCCTACGAGCAGTACTTC.

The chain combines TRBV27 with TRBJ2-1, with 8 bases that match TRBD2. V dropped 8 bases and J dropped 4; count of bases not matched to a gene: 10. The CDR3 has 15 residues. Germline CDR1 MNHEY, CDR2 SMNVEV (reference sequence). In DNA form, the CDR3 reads TGTGCCAGCGGACGTAGTGCTAGCGGGTACAATGAGCAGTTCTTC. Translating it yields CASGRSASGYNEQFF.

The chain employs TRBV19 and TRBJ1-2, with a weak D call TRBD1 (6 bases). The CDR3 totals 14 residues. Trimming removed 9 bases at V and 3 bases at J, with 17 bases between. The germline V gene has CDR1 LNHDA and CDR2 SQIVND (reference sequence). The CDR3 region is CASSRGGAYYGYTF. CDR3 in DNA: TGTGCCAGCTCTAGGGGGGGTGCATACTATGGCTACACCTTC.